This TCR beta chain originates from a study of cytomegalovirus exposure and HLA in healthy donors. This clone was observed a few times. This CDR3 has 19 amino acids. Germline CDR1 reads MGHRA; CDR2 reads YSYEKL. The V end lost 0 bases, the J end lost 6 bases, and 24 bases lay between the germline ends. The primer mix had 60 Vbeta and 13 Jbeta primers. The data were produced by immunoSEQ multiplex PCR, yet TCRdb's version contains in-frame clones alone and is incomplete. The sample carries 110,000 or so clones, about 61% recorded once. V is TRBV4-1 and J is TRBJ1-5; D remains ambiguous. Material for sequencing was PBMCs. This TCR derives from a man between 18 and 29 years old in good health and CMV-seropositive. The DNA for the CDR3 is TGCGCCAGCAGCCAAGAGAGCGTCGGTATAGCAAGCGAGGCTCAGCCCCAGCATTTT. This sequence encodes CASSQESVGIASEAQPQHF.